This TCR beta chain was captured by sequencing in a study of control samples from healthy donors and cancer patients. The CDR3 has 14 residues. In germline, CDR1 is SGHDT, CDR2 YYEEEE. V was cut by 0 bases and J by 2 bases, with 8 bases left in between. Produced via immunoSEQ multiplex PCR; TCRdb's table is partial and in-frame only. The sample lists around 110,000 clones; 80% to 90% were seen once. The TCR sequence derives from a woman between 45 and 65 years old with colorectal cancer. The J gene is TRBJ1-2, the V gene TRBV5-6; D not certain. The sample comprised PBMCs. The chain's CDR3 is CASSLVTRNYGYTF. The DNA for the CDR3 is TGTGCCAGCAGCTTGGTAACGAGAAACTATGGCTACACCTTC.